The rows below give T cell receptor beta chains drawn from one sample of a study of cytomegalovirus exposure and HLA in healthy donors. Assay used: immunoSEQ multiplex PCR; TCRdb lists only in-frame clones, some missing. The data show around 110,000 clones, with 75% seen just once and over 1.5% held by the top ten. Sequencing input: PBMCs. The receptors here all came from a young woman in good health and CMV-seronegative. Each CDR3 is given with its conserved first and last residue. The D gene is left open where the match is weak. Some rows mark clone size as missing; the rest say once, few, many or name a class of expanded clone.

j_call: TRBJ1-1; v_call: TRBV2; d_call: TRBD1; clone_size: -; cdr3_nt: TGTGCCAGCAGCCGGGACAGTCTGAACACTGAAGCTTTCTTT; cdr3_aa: CASSRDSLNTEAFF
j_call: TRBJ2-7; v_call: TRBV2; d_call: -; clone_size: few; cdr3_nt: TGTGCCAGCATTTACCGGGACACCGGCTCCTACGAGCAGTACTTC; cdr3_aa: CASIYRDTGSYEQYF
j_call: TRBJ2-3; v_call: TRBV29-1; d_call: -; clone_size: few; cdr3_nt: TGCAGCGGGGTGAGACAGGTTATTAGCACAGATACGCAGTATTTT; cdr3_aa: CSGVRQVISTDTQYF
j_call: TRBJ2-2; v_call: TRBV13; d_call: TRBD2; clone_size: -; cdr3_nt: TGTGCCAGCAGCTTTCTCCTAGCGGGGGGGAAAGCCGGGGAGCTGTTTTTT; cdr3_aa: CASSFLLAGGKAGELFF
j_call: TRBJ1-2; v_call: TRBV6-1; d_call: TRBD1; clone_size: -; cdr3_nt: TGTGCCAGCAGTGAGTGGACAGGGGCTAACTATGGCTACACCTTC; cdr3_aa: CASSEWTGANYGYTF
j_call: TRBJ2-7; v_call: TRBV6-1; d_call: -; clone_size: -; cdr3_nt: TGTGCCAGCAGTGAACCTGTCGAGCAGTACTTC; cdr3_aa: CASSEPVEQYF
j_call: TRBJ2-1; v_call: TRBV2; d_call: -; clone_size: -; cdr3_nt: TGTGCCAGCAGTGAAGTTGTTGACAACAATGAGCAGTTCTTC; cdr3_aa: CASSEVVDNNEQFF
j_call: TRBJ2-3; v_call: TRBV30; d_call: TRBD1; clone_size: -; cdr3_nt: TGTGCCTTACAGGGGGCTGGCACAGATACGCAGTATTTT; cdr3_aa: CALQGAGTDTQYF
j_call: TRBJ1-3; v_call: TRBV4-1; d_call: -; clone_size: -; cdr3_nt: TGCGCCAGCAGCCAAGAGGGGAGTACCTATCTCGGAAACACCATATATTTT; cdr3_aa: CASSQEGSTYLGNTIYF
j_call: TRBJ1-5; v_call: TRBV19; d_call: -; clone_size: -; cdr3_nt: TGTGCCAGTAGTACCGGACATTCAGGGCAGCCCCAGCATTTT; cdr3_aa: CASSTGHSGQPQHF
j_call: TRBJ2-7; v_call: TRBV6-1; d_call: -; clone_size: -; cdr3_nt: TGTGCCAGCAGTGAAGCATCACAGGGCGACGAGCAGTACTTC; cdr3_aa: CASSEASQGDEQYF
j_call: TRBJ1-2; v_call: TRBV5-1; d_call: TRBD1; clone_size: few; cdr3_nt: TGCGCCAGCAGCTTGACTGACAGGGGCTACGGCTACACCTTC; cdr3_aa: CASSLTDRGYGYTF
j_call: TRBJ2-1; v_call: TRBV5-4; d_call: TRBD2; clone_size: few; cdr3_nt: TGTGCCAGCAGCTTGGCCGCGACTAGCGGGGGGGATGAGCAGTTCTTC; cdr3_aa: CASSLAATSGGDEQFF
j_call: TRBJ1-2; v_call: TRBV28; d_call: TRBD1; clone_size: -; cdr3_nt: TGTGCCGGCAAGAGGGCAGGGGGTTATGGCTACACCTTC; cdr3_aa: CAGKRAGGYGYTF
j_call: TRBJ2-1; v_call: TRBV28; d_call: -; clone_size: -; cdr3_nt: TGTGCCAGCAGACCCAGCCCTACTAAGAGCTCCTACAATGAGCAGTTCTTC; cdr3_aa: CASRPSPTKSSYNEQFF
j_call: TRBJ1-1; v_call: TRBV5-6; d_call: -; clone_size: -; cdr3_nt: TGTGCCAGCAGCCCCTCGTGGAACACTGAAGCTTTCTTT; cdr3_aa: CASSPSWNTEAFF
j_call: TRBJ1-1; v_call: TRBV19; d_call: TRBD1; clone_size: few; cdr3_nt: TGTGCCAGTAGTCCCATCCGACAGGGGGCTTGGGCTTTCTTT; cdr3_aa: CASSPIRQGAWAFF
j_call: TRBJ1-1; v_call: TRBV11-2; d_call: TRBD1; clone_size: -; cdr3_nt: TGTGCCAGCAGCTACCCCCGAACAGGGGAGAACACTGAAGCTTTCTTT; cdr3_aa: CASSYPRTGENTEAFF
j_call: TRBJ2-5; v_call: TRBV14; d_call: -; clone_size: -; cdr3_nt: TGTGCCAGCACCCGGACAGCTCAAGAGACCCAGTACTTC; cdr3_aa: CASTRTAQETQYF
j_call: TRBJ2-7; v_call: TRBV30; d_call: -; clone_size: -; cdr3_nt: TGTGCCTGGAGTGTAGGGGGGGTCAGTGACGAGCAGTACTTC; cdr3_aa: CAWSVGGVSDEQYF
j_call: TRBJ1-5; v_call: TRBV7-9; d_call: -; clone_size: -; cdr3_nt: TGTGCCAGCAGCCCCCCGGGTGGGAATCAGCCCCAGCATTTT; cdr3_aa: CASSPPGGNQPQHF
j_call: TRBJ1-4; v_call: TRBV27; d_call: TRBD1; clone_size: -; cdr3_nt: TGTGCCAGCAGTTTGTGGACAGGGGAGGAAAAACTGTTTTTT; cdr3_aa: CASSLWTGEEKLFF
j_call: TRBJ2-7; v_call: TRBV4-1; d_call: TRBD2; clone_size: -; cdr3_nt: TGCGCCAGCAGCCAGGGACTAGCGTACGAGCAGTACTTC; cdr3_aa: CASSQGLAYEQYF
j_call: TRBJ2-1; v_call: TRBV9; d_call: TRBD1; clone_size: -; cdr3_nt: TGTGCCAGCAGCGTAGCTCAGGGGGCGCTGAGTATGGCTGAGCAGTTCTTC; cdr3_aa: CASSVAQGALSMAEQFF
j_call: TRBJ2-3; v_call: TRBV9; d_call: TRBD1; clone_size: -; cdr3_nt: TGTGCCAGCAGCGCCCGGGACAGCGAAGATACGCAGTATTTT; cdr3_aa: CASSARDSEDTQYF
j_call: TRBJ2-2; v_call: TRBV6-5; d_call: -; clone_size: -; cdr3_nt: TGTGCCAGCAGTTACGGCCCGTGGGGGGAGCTGTTTTTT; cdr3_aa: CASSYGPWGELFF
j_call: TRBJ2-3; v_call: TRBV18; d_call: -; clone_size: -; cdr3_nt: TGTGCCAGCTCACGGGCCCGAGGGCCCTCTAGCACAGATACGCAGTATTTT; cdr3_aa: CASSRARGPSSTDTQYF